This T cell receptor (beta chain) was recovered during a study of long-term antiretroviral therapy in people with HIV. The CDR3 is made up of 15 amino acids. V was pared by 2 bases and J by 2 bases, with 12 bases between. At survey level, the immunoSEQ assay was run in its v3.0 version. Sequencing used immunoSEQ multiplex PCR; TCRdb keeps in-frame clones, though not all of them. The data hold approximately 24,000 clones, with around 77% observed a single time. This sequence joins TRBV5-3 and TRBJ2-3; unclear D gene. TRBV5-3 is marked as an open reading frame, function uncertain. The material sequenced was unsorted PBMCs, taken 2.1 years after starting antiretroviral therapy. The receptor's source is a young man with HIV. The CDR3 spells CARSFWRRFTDTQYF. CDR3 DNA: TGTGCCAGAAGCTTCTGGCGCAGGTTCACAGATACGCAGTATTTT.